What follows is one TCR beta chain and its context. No antigen is known for it. MiXCR was run by TCRdb on the 5' RACE reads, yielding one entry per CDR3 protein. The table has 450,000 or so distinct CDR3 sequences, approximately 25% seen once. The data stem from a study of identical twins. Study findings and constraints: A lower insertion count was a feature of abundant cord blood beta clonotypes, with no such feature in memory repertoires. Within twin pairs, the out-of-frame alpha sequences they shared showed excess low generation probability.

The germline CDR1 and CDR2 sequences are LGHDT and YNNKEL (reference sequence). V was shortened by 3 bases and J by 4 bases, with 9 bases between the two germline ends. The CDR3 runs 13 residues. This sample was shared with a second study, whose subject was T cells expressing NK-cell markers. As that report states: Certain NKG2C+ T cell clones were expanded, and their HCMV specificity remained unclear.

Sequencing was performed on CD4+ T cells sorted from blood. The TCR comes from a woman in her late teens or twenties in good health. This chain connects TRBV3-1 to TRBJ1-1; tentative D call: TRBD1 (5 bases). The CDR3 region has the DNA TGTGCCAGCAGCCACGCGCAGGGCACTGAAGCTTTCTTT. Protein product: CASSHAQGTEAFF.